The present TCR beta chain was sequenced within a study of cytomegalovirus exposure and HLA in healthy donors. Per germline, CDR1 MDHEN and CDR2 SYDVKM. The length of the CDR3 is 15 residues. Losses at the gene ends were 3 bases for V and 4 bases for J; bases not matched to a gene: 6. General study results and limits: Reported results showed that the classifier diagnosed cytomegalovirus status with high specificity and sensitivity. A later analysis appeared to link common viral pathogens to several of the most significant clusters. The study put 150 or so TCR beta chains on its list as cytomegalovirus-associated.

It was with 60 Vbeta and 13 Jbeta primers that the PCR ran. Sequenced by immunoSEQ multiplex PCR; TCRdb stores in-frame clones only, minus some. The table lists 100,000 to 150,000 clones, approximately 80% of them singletons, with roughly 12% in the top ten. This clone was seen more than once but under ten times. What it binds is not known. The chain joins TRBV28 to TRBJ1-3, with 7 bases lining up with TRBD1. Sequenced sample: PBMCs. This clonotype was sampled from a woman in her 40s in good health and CMV-seropositive. CDR3 bases: TGTGCCAGCAGTTTGCCAGGGGGGCTCGGAAACACCATATATTTT. Translation gives CASSLPGGLGNTIYF.